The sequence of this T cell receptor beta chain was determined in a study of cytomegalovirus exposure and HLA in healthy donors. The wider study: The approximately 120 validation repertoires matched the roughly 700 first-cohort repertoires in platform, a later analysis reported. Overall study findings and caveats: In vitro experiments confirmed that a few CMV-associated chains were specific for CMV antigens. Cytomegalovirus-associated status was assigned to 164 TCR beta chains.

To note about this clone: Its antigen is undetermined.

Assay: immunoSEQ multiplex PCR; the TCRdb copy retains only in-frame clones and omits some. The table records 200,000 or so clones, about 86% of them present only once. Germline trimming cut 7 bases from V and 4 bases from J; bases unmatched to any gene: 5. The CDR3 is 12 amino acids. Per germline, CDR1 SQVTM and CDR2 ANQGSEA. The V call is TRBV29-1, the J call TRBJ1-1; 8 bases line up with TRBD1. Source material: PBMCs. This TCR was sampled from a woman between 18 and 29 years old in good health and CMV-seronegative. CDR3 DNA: TGCAGCGCAGGGGGCTTAAGCACTGAAGCTTTCTTT. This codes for CSAGGLSTEAFF.